One sample yielded the 30 T cell receptor beta chains listed below, sequenced in a study of CD8 T cells in ankylosing spondylitis. TCRdb ran MiXCR on the 5' RACE reads and lists one entry per CDR3 protein. Seen here are over 75,000 distinct CDR3 sequences, 7.5% to 9% observed once, and the top ten hold 4% to 5.5%. The sample taken for sequencing was blood, either unsorted or a sorted T cell fraction (not recorded which). Receptors originate from a male donor with ankylosing spondylitis or in good health (not recorded which).

This clonotype occurred many times. The chain couples TRBV29-1 to TRBJ2-5; 10 bases are a match to TRBD2. The CDR3 extends over 13 amino acids. After removal of 7 bases from V and 4 bases from J, the junction contained 6 bases not matched to a gene. Germline CDR1 SQVTM, CDR2 ANQGSEA. For the CDR3, the DNA is TGCAGCGGAGCGGGGGGGCGTGGAGAGACCCAGTACTTC. Its protein product is CSGAGGRGETQYF.

This clonotype was seen ten or more times. The gene calls are TRBV20-1 and TRBJ1-5; a weak D match, TRBD1 (5 bases). There are 15 residues in the CDR3. The germline V and J ends were trimmed by 0 bases and 4 bases, with 13 bases remaining between them. Germline loops: CDR1 DFQATT, CDR2 SNEGSKA (reference sequence). Here the CDR3 reads CSARDGHRINQPQHF. The DNA for the CDR3 is TGCAGTGCTAGAGATGGGCACAGGATTAATCAGCCCCAGCATTTT.

This clonotype was detected many times. The chain has TRBV6-4 and TRBJ2-1, with unresolved D. Germline CDR1 reads MRHNA; CDR2 reads SNTAGT. There are 13 residues in the CDR3. Between the trimmed V and J ends, which lost 6 bases and 5 bases, there was a span of 11 bases. The chain's CDR3 is CASSPGRDNEQFF. DNA of the CDR3: TGTGCCAGCAGCCCCGGCCGGGACAATGAGCAGTTCTTC.

The chain joins TRBV12-3 or TRBV12-4 to TRBJ1-5; a weak D match, TRBD1 (6 bases). Deletions cut 1 base from V and 2 bases from J, with 21 bases between. This CDR3 spans 19 amino acids. CDR3: CASSLEGGGGSGGNQPQHF. In DNA form, the CDR3 reads TGTGCCAGCAGTTTAGAAGGCGGGGGCGGATCTGGGGGCAATCAGCCCCAGCATTTT.

The sample holds many counts of this clonotype. V gene TRBV12-3 or TRBV12-4 combines with J gene TRBJ1-1; D unresolved. Trimming took off 6 bases at V and 0 bases at J, with 11 bases between the two ends. The CDR3 runs 14 residues. CDR3 sequence: CASRKQDMNTEAFF. The CDR3 nucleotides read TGTGCCAGCAGGAAGCAAGACATGAACACTGAAGCTTTCTTT.

With respect to this clonotype: This may come from a read error, since a much larger clone is one base off. The gene calls are TRBV5-4 and TRBJ2-3, with a weak D call TRBD2 (6 bases). This CDR3 has 15 residues. V lost 4 bases, J lost 4 bases, and 16 bases lay in between. Germline-derived CDR1 and CDR2 are SGHNT and YYREEE (reference sequence). Here the CDR3 DNA reads TGTGCCAGCAGCCCCGGAGCGGGTGCCGCAGATACGCAGTATTTT. Translating gives CASSPGAGAADTQYF. The full variable domain, rest sourced from reference TRBV5-4 and TRBJ2-3, is ETGVTQSPTHLIKTRGQQVTLRCSSQSGHNTVSWYQQALGQGPQFIFQYYREEENGRGNFPPRFSGLQFPNYSSELNVNALELDDSALYLCASSPGAGAADTQYFGPGTRLTVL.

This clonotype showed up many times. The V and J genes are TRBV20-1 and TRBJ2-3; D may correspond to TRBD1 or TRBD2 (6 bases each). Germline V gene sequence: CDR1 DFQATT, CDR2 SNEGSKA (reference sequence). The CDR3 sequence is 15 residues long. The V end was cut by 3 bases, the J end by 5 bases, with 18 bases between. This chain's CDR3 is CSARRDTSMGDTQYF. CDR3 nucleotides: TGCAGTGCTAGGCGGGACACCTCCATGGGAGATACGCAGTATTTT.

Note on this clonotype: The junction departs from germline at one end; a sequencing error may be responsible. The chain is built from TRBV7-6 and TRBJ2-2; the D is unclear. This CDR3 comprises 13 residues. The germline CDR1 and CDR2 sequences are SGHVS and FNYEAQ. CDR3 amino acids: CASSTTRTAELFF. In DNA form, the CDR3 reads TGTGCCAGCAGCACAACGAGAACCGCGGAGCTGTTTTTT. The complete variable domain, with remaining parts taken from reference TRBV7-6 and TRBJ2-2, reads GAGVSQSPRYKVTKRGQDVALRCDPISGHVSLYWYRQALGQGPEFLTYFNYEAQQDKSGLPNDRFSAERPEGSISTLTIQRTEQRDSAMYRCASSTTRTAELFFGEGSRLTVL.

The gene calls are TRBV3-1 and TRBJ2-7; 9 bases line up with TRBD2. The CDR3 extends over 17 amino acids. Germline lookup yields CDR1 LGHDT and CDR2 YNNKEL (reference sequence). The V gene end was trimmed by 11 bases and the J gene end by 5 bases; junction bases not matched to a gene: 22. The CDR3 sequence: CASSQHLRGGVKHEQYF. CDR3 nucleotides: TGTGCCTCCAGCCAACATTTGCGCGGGGGGGTAAAGCACGAGCAGTACTTC.

This clonotype has at least ten counts. The J gene is TRBJ2-7, the V gene TRBV28; possible D gene TRBD1, 5 bases. Germline loops: CDR1 MDHEN, CDR2 SYDVKM. The CDR3 runs 16 residues. V was trimmed by 2 bases and J by 1 base, leaving 15 bases between them. The CDR3 region has the DNA TGTGCCAGCAGTTTAGAGGTAGGGGTCGGGTCCTACGAGCAGTACTTC. It encodes CASSLEVGVGSYEQYF.

This clonotype has ten or more counts. V gene TRBV28 combines with J gene TRBJ2-7; no firm D call. The V and J ends lost 10 bases and 4 bases respectively, with 17 bases between them. CDR1 is MDHEN and CDR2 is SYDVKM in the germline V gene. The CDR3 spans 13 residues. The CDR3 here is CATLRLVPYEQYF. CDR3 DNA: TGTGCCACTCTCCGTCTAGTTCCTTACGAGCAGTACTTC.

In its sample, this clonotype was seen many times. The V and J genes are TRBV27 and TRBJ2-1; 10 bases match TRBD1. The V segment lost 5 bases and the J segment 7 bases; nucleotides outside the gene matches: 8. In germline, CDR1 is MNHEY, CDR2 SMNVEV (reference sequence). The CDR3 totals 15 residues. CDR3 residues: CASSPDRGVGNEQFF. The CDR3 region has the DNA TGTGCCAGCAGTCCGGACAGGGGGGTTGGGAATGAGCAGTTCTTC.

This clonotype was counted many times. The chain employs TRBV25-1 and TRBJ2-5; a weak D match, TRBD2 (5 bases). Germline V lookup: CDR1 MGHDK, CDR2 SYGVNS. This CDR3 contains 13 residues. V shed 6 bases and J shed 3 bases, with 11 bases lying between them. CDR3 loop: CASRRHGEETQYF. The CDR3 nucleotides are TGTGCCAGCAGGAGGCACGGGGAAGAGACCCAGTACTTC.

This clonotype was counted a few times. The gene calls are TRBV28 and TRBJ2-2; D ambiguous. CDR1 MDHEN and CDR2 SYDVKM come from the germline V gene. Trimming left V 5 bases short and J 0 bases short, with 13 bases between. This CDR3 is built from 16 residues. CDR3 DNA: TGTGCCAGCAGTACGGCCGCGGCCGCGAACACCGGGGAGCTGTTTTTT. Its translation is CASSTAAAANTGELFF. Full variable domain (remainder filled in from reference TRBV28 and TRBJ2-2): DVKVTQSSRYLVKRTGEKVFLECVQDMDHENMFWYRQDPGLGLRLIYFSYDVKMKEKGDIPEGYSVSREKKERFSLILESASTNQTSMYLCASSTAAAANTGELFFGEGSRLTVL.

This clonotype was counted at least ten times. The chain links TRBV6-2 or TRBV6-3 to TRBJ2-7; 7 bases align to TRBD1. The V segment lost 7 bases and the J segment 3 bases; nucleotides outside the gene matches: 9. This CDR3 has 14 amino acids. CDR1 is MNHEY and CDR2 is SVGEGT in the germline V gene. The CDR3 DNA is TGTGCCAGCACCGAAAGGGGACAGATCTACGAGCAGTACTTC. Its protein product is CASTERGQIYEQYF.

The sample holds many counts of this clonotype. CDR3 DNA sequence: TGCGCCAGCAGCCTTATAGCGGGGGGTTCCACAGATACGCAGTATTTT. Protein: CASSLIAGGSTDTQYF. This chain links TRBV5-1 with TRBJ2-3, with TRBD2 matching 10 bases. From germline, CDR1 is SGHRS and CDR2 YFSETQ. The CDR3 extends over 16 amino acids. Trimming took 4 bases from V and 2 from J; bases not matched to a gene: 7.

This clonotype has ten or more counts. The chain carries TRBV24-1 and TRBJ2-1; the match to TRBD2 covers 10 bases. In germline, CDR1 is KGHDR, CDR2 SFDVKD. This CDR3 contains 16 residues. The J segment lost 0 bases and the V segment lost 7 bases, leaving 5 bases of the junction unmatched. CDR3 residues: CATSRTSGGSYNEQFF. The CDR3 nucleotides read TGTGCCACCAGCCGGACTAGCGGCGGCTCCTACAATGAGCAGTTCTTC.

This clonotype was counted at least ten times. One end of the junction fails to match germline, which may point to a read error. V usage is TRBV6-1 and J usage is TRBJ2-2; TRBD1 agrees at 7 bases. The CDR3 sequence is 13 residues long. Germline V gene lookup returns CDR1 MNHNS and CDR2 SASEGT. CDR3: CAGRDRHTGELFF. The CDR3 DNA is TGTGCCGGCAGGGACAGACACACCGGGGAGCTGTTTTTT.

This clonotype showed up many times. The chain links TRBV25-1 to TRBJ1-5; D is possibly TRBD1 (5 bases). The ends were cut back, 6 bases at V and 5 bases at J, with 23 bases in the middle. The germline gives CDR1 MGHDK, CDR2 SYGVNS. This CDR3 has 17 amino acids. The CDR3 is CASSPRVAVRGDQPQHF. CDR3 nucleotides: TGTGCCAGCAGCCCGCGAGTGGCGGTGAGAGGGGATCAGCCCCAGCATTTT.

Points on this clonotype: A much larger clone lies a single base off, so this may be a read error. This chain joins TRBV5-1 and TRBJ1-2, with D possibly being TRBD1 (5 bases). Germline CDR1 reads SGHRS; CDR2 reads YFSETQ. Between the trimmed V and J ends, which lost 4 bases and 4 bases, there was a span of 11 bases. This CDR3 is built from 13 residues. As DNA, the CDR3 is TGCGCCAGCAGCCAGGGAACTAGCTATGGCTACACCTTC. It encodes CASSQGTSYGYTF.

This clonotype was seen ten or more times. The chain has TRBV29-1 and TRBJ2-2, with unresolved D. The CDR3 sequence is 11 residues long. Per germline, CDR1 SQVTM and CDR2 ANQGSEA. The V gene lost 4 bases and the J gene lost 6 bases, with 6 bases spanning the gap. Here the CDR3 DNA reads TGCAGCGTTGTTGGGGCCGGGGAGCTGTTTTTT. Translating gives CSVVGAGELFF.

The J gene is TRBJ2-1, the V gene TRBV19, with D possibly called TRBD1 or TRBD2 (5 bases each). In germline, CDR1 is LNHDA, CDR2 SQIVND (reference sequence). The CDR3 extends over 17 amino acids. Trimming took off 5 bases at V and 5 bases at J, with 22 bases between the two ends. CDR3 protein: CASSRQAGTLGNNEQFF. The CDR3 DNA reads TGTGCCAGTAGTCGGCAAGCCGGGACCCTAGGTAACAATGAGCAGTTCTTC.

As regards this clonotype: The junction shows a germline mismatch at one end, possibly a read error. This chain joins TRBV19 and TRBJ2-3; the D is unclear. The CDR3 loop spans 12 amino acids. Germline V lookup: CDR1 LNHDA, CDR2 SQIVND (reference sequence). In nucleotides, the CDR3 is TGTACCAGTAGTATAGGAGAAGATACGCAGTATTTT. Protein sequence: CTSSIGEDTQYF.

This clonotype was seen many times. This chain uses TRBV29-1 with TRBJ2-7; TRBD1 matches at 9 bases. Germline CDR1 reads SQVTM; CDR2 reads ANQGSEA. With V trimmed by 5 bases and J by 1 base, 9 bases remained unmatched. This CDR3 is built from 15 residues. CDR3 protein: CSVSSGTGLSYEQYF. DNA of the CDR3: TGCAGCGTTAGCTCCGGGACAGGGTTATCCTACGAGCAGTACTTC.

A few counts support this clonotype. The rearrangement joins TRBV7-2 to TRBJ2-7, with D perhaps TRBD2 (6 bases). Germline V gene data show CDR1 as SGHTA and CDR2 as FQGNSA. Trimming stripped 5 bases from V and 2 bases from J, with 16 bases between. This CDR3 region has 15 residues. The CDR3 spells CASSTTGTVPYEQYF. CDR3 nucleotides: TGTGCCAGCAGCACCACCGGGACTGTCCCCTACGAGCAGTACTTC.

This clonotype has at least ten counts. V is TRBV4-2 and J is TRBJ1-1, with no clear D. This CDR3 is 15 amino acids long. V was clipped by 3 bases and J by 4 bases, with 15 bases between them. Germline V lookup: CDR1 LGHNA, CDR2 YNFKEQ. The CDR3 DNA is TGTGCCAGCAGCCAGGAGGGTGTAGGTAGCACTGAAGCTTTCTTT. Translated: CASSQEGVGSTEAFF.

This clonotype was detected a few times. This chain joins TRBV7-9 and TRBJ2-3; TRBD1 might be the D (6 bases). The CDR3 runs to 16 residues. Per the germline V gene, CDR1 is SEHNR and CDR2 is FQNEAQ (reference sequence). Deletions cut 5 bases from V and 1 base from J, with 16 bases between. The CDR3 region has the DNA TGTGCCAGCAGCCGGAACAGGGAACGGGGCACAGATACGCAGTATTTT. It is translated as CASSRNRERGTDTQYF.

V gene TRBV7-2 combines with J gene TRBJ2-7; tentative D call: TRBD2 (6 bases). The ends were cut back, 5 bases at V and 1 base at J, with 15 bases in the middle. This CDR3 is 15 amino acids long. Germline V gene lookup returns CDR1 SGHTA and CDR2 FQGNSA. CDR3 residues: CASSNRDGGSYEQYF. The CDR3 bases are TGTGCCAGCAGCAACCGGGACGGGGGATCCTACGAGCAGTACTTC. The variable domain in full, with the rest retrieved from reference TRBV7-2 and TRBJ2-7, is GAGVSQSPSNKVTEKGKDVELRCDPISGHTALYWYRQSLGQGLEFLIYFQGNSAPDKSGLPSDRFSAERTGGSVSTLTIQRTQQEDSAVYLCASSNRDGGSYEQYFGPGTRLTVT.

In its sample, this clonotype was seen many times. This chain uses TRBV6-1 with TRBJ2-4; 7 bases align to TRBD1. The CDR3 is 14 amino acids. The V and J ends lost 4 bases and 8 bases, in that order; junction bases with no gene match: 8. The germline V gene encodes CDR1 MNHNS and CDR2 SASEGT. The CDR3 DNA reads as TGTGCCAGCAGTGTTACAGGGGAAATTTACATTCAGTACTTC. Its protein is CASSVTGEIYIQYF.

This clonotype occurred a few times. The chain employs TRBV25-1 and TRBJ1-2, with 7 bases lining up with TRBD1. The CDR3 spans 13 residues. Germline V lookup: CDR1 MGHDK, CDR2 SYGVNS. With 3 bases clipped from V and 2 bases from J, the junction kept 0 bases outside the gene matches. Here the CDR3 DNA reads TGTGCCAGCAGTGACAGGGGGAACTATGGCTACACCTTC. This encodes CASSDRGNYGYTF.